Following are 5 T cell receptor beta chains from one sample sequenced in a study of T cells in women clearing cervical HPV infection. Measured with immunoSEQ multiplex PCR; TCRdb has only the in-frame clones, and not every one. This sample's clone table lists tens of thousands of clones. Sequencing was carried out using blood buffy coat. All receptors derive from a woman aged 18 to 75 with a cervical HPV16 infection that either progressed to CIN3+ or cleared (not recorded which).

To note about this clone: The missing CDR3 end, 3 residues past where the read stops, is filled in from the germline J gene. The rearrangement joins TRBV6-1 to TRBJ2-3; TRBD1 aligns across 7 bases. CDR1 is MNHNS and CDR2 is SASEGT in the germline V gene. The CDR3 has 17 amino acids. Partial CDR3 DNA: TGTGCCAGCAGTGAACTCGGGACAGCTTCCAGCAATCAGCCG. The encoded protein is CASSELGTASSNQP. The whole CDR3 protein is CASSELGTASSNQPQYF.

By frequency, this clone is medium-sized. The sequenced fragment ends 3 residues before the CDR3 boundary, so the rest is inferred from the germline J gene. The chain is built from TRBV2 and TRBJ2-2, with 9 bases matching TRBD1. Germline CDR1 and CDR2: SNHLY and FYNNEI. The CDR3 has 16 residues. J was trimmed by 1 base and V by 3 bases; bases with no gene match: 3. The CDR3 loop is CASSEWGQGNTGELFF. Partial CDR3 DNA: TGTGCCAGCAGTGAGTGGGGACAGGGGAACACCGGGGAG.

Worth noting for this clone: The read ends 3 residues early relative to the CDR3; the germline J gene fills the gap. V and J are TRBV5-1 and TRBJ2-1; 9 positions agree with TRBD2. The V and J ends lost 4 bases and 9 bases, in that order; junction bases with no gene match: 8. The length of the CDR3 is 14 residues. The germline V gene has CDR1 SGHRS and CDR2 YFSETQ. CDR3 loop: CASSLGGGASEQFF. CDR3 DNA (partial): TGCGCCAGCAGCCTTGGCGGGGGGGCGAGTGAG.

About this clone: The read ends 3 residues shy of where the CDR3 ends; the end is completed using the germline J gene. The V call is TRBV6-1, the J call TRBJ1-1; no clear D. This CDR3 is built from 14 residues. Per germline, CDR1 MNHNS and CDR2 SASEGT. The V gene lost 3 bases and the J gene lost 0 bases, with 8 bases spanning the gap. CDR3 DNA (partial): TGTGCCAGCAGTGAGTGGCAGGTGAACACTGAA. It translates to CASSEWQVNTE. The complete CDR3 protein is CASSEWQVNTEAFF.

As for this clone: Coverage ceases 3 residues before the CDR3 finishes, and the germline J gene fills in the end. The rearrangement uses TRBV7-7 and TRBJ1-2; perhaps TRBD1 as D (5 bases). The CDR3 covers 13 residues. Germline loops: CDR1 SSHAT, CDR2 FNYEAQ (reference sequence). CDR3 protein: CASSPGTSYDYTF. The part of the CDR3 DNA that was read is TGTGCCAGCAGCCCCGGGACTAGCTACGAC. Full variable domain (missing parts from reference TRBV7-7 and TRBJ1-2): GAGVSQSPRYKVTKRGQDVTLRCDPISSHATLYWYQQALGQGPEFLTYFNYEAQPDKSGLPSDRFSAERPEGSISTLTIQRTEQRDSAMYRCASSPGTSYDYTFGSGTRLTVV.